This T cell receptor (beta chain) derives from a study of cytomegalovirus exposure and HLA in healthy donors. Study overall: It was reported in a later analysis that the 90 to 150 validation repertoires used the same platform as the approximately 670 first-cohort repertoires.

CDR1 is MNHEY, CDR2 SVGAGI, per germline. V lost 0 bases and J 5 bases, leaving 7 bases between the germline ends. The length of the CDR3 is 14 residues. This clone was found once. Antigen specificity is unknown. Data came from immunoSEQ multiplex PCR; TCRdb stores just in-frame clones and leaves some out. The table lists approximately 120,000 clones, more than 95% of them singletons. Study-wide results and limits: Per published reports, the classifier diagnosed cytomegalovirus status with high specificity and sensitivity.

The chain employs TRBV6-5 and TRBJ2-2; D is perhaps TRBD2 (5 bases). The specimen was PBMCs. The source is a man in his late teens or twenties in good health and CMV-seronegative. CDR3 sequence: CASSYSERTGELFF. CDR3 nucleotide sequence: TGTGCCAGCAGTTACTCGGAGCGGACCGGGGAGCTGTTTTTT.